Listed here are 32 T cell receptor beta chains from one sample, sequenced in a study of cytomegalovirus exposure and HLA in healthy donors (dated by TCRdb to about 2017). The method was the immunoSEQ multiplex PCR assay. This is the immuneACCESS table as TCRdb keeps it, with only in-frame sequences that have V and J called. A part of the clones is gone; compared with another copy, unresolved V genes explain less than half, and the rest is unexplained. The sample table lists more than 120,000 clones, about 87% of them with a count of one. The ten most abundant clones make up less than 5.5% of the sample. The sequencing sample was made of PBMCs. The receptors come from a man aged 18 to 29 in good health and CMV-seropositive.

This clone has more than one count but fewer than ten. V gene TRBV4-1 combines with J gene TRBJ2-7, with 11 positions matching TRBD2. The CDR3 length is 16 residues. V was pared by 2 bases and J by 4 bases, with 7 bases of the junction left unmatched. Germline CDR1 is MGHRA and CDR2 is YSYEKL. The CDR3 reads CASSQPRTSGLYEQYF. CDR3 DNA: TGCGCCAGCAGCCAACCCCGGACTAGCGGGTTATACGAGCAGTACTTC.

The CDR3 nucleotides are TGTGCCAGCAGCCCGACAGGGACACAGTTCTTC. Residues: CASSPTGTQFF. V usage is TRBV13 and J usage is TRBJ2-1; TRBD1 aligns across 7 bases. Trimming took 5 bases from V and 13 from J; bases not matched to a gene: 5. The germline gives CDR1 PRHDT, CDR2 FYEKMQ (reference sequence). The CDR3 is 11 residues long.

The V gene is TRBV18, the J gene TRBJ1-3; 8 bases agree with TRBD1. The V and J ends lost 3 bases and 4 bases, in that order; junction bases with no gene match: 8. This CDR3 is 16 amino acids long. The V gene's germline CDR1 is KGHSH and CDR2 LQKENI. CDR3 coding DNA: TGTGCCAGCTCACCGTTTGGACAGGGAGGAGGAAACACCATATATTTT. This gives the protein CASSPFGQGGGNTIYF.

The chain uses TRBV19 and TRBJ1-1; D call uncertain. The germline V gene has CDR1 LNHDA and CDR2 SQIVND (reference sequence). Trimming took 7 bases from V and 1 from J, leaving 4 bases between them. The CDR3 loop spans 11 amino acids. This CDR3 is CASNRNTEAFF. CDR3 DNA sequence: TGTGCCAGTAACAGGAACACTGAAGCTTTCTTT. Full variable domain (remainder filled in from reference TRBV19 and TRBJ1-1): DGGITQSPKYLFRKEGQNVTLSCEQNLNHDAMYWYRQDPGQGLRLIYYSQIVNDFQKGDIAEGYSVSREKKESFPLTVTSAQKNPTAFYLCASNRNTEAFFGQGTRLTVV.

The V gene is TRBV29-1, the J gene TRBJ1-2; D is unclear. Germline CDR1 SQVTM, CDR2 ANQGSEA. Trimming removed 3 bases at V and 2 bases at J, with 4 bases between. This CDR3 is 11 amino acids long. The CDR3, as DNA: TGCAGCGTTGACAGAAACTATGGCTACACCTTC. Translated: CSVDRNYGYTF.

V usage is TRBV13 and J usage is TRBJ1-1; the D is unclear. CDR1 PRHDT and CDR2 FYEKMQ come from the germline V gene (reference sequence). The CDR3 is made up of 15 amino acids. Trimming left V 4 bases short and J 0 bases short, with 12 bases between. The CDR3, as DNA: TGTGCCAGCAGCTCCCTGACTCAGATGAACACTGAAGCTTTCTTT. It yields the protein CASSSLTQMNTEAFF.

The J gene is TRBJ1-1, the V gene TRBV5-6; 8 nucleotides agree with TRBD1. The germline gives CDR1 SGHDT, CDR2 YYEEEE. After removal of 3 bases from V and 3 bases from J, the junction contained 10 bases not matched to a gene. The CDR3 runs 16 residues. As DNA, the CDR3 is TGTGCCAGCAGCTCTCCAATGACAGGGGTTCACACTGAAGCTTTCTTT. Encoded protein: CASSSPMTGVHTEAFF.

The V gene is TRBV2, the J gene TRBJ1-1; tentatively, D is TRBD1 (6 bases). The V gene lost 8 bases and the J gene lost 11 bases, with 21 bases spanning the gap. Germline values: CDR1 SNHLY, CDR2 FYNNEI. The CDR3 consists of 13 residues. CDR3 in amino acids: CASVADRDFFAFF. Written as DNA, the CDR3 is TGTGCCAGCGTCGCGGACAGAGATTTCTTCGCTTTCTTT.

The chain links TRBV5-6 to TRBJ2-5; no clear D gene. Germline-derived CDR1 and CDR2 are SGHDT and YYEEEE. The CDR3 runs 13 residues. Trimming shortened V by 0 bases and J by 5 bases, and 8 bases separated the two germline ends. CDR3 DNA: TGTGCCAGCAGCTTGGACAGACCTGAGACCCAGTACTTC. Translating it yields CASSLDRPETQYF.

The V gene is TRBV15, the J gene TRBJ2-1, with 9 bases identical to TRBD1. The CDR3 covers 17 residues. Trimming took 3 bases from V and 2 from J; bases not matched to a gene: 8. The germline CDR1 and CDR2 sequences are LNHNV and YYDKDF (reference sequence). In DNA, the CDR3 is TGTGCCACCAGCAGGGGCCCGGGACAGGGTCCCTACAATGAGCAGTTCTTC. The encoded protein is CATSRGPGQGPYNEQFF.

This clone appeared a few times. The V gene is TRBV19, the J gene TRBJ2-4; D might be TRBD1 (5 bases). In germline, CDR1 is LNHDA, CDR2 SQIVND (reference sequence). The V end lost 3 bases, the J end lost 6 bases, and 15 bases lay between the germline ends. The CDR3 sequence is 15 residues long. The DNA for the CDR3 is TGTGCCAGTAGTATGAGGTTCCAGGGTAGAAACATTCAGTACTTC. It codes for CASSMRFQGRNIQYF.

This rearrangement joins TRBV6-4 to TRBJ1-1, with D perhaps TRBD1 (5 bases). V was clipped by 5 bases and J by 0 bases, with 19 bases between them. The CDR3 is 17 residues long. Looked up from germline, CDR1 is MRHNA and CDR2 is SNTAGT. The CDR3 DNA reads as TGTGCCAGCAGTCCGACAGCGACTGCAAACTTGAACACTGAAGCTTTCTTT. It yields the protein CASSPTATANLNTEAFF.

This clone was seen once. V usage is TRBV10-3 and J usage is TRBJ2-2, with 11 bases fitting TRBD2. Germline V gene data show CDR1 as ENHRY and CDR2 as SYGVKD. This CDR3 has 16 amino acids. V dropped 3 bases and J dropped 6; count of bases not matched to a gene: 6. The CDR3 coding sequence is TGTGCCATCAGTGACATGTCTAGCGGGAGGCCCGGGGAGCTGTTTTTT. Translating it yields CAISDMSSGRPGELFF.

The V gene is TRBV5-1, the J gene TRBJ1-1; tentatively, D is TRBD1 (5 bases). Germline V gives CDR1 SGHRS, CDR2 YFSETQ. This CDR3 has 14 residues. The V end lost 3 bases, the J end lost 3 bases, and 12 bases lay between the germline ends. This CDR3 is CASSWMGGDTEAFF. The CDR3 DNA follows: TGCGCCAGCAGCTGGATGGGGGGAGACACTGAAGCTTTCTTT.

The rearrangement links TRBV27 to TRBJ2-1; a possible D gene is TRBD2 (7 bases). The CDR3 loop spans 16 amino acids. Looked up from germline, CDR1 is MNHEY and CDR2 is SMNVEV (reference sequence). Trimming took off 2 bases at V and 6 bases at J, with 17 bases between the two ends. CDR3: CASSLTGGGSGNEQFF. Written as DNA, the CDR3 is TGTGCCAGCAGTTTAACGGGGGGCGGATCGGGCAATGAGCAGTTCTTC.

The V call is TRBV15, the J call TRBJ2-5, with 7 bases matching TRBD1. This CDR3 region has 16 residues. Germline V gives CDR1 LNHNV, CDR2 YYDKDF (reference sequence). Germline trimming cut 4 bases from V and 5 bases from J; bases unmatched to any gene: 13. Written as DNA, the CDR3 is TGTGCCACCAGCACCTCCCCGACAGGGATGTCTGAGACCCAGTACTTC. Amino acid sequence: CATSTSPTGMSETQYF. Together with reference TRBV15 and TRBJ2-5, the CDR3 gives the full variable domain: DAMVIQNPRYQVTQFGKPVTLSCSQTLNHNVMYWYQQKSSQAPKLLFHYYDKDFNNEADTPDNFQSRRPNTSFCFLDIRSPGLGDTAMYLCATSTSPTGMSETQYFGPGTRLLVL.

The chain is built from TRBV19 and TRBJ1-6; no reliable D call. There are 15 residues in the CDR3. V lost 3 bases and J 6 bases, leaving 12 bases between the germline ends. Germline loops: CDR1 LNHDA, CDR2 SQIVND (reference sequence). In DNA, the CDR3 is TGTGCCAGTAGTATCGGGTCCAGAACTAATTCACCCCTCCACTTT. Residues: CASSIGSRTNSPLHF.

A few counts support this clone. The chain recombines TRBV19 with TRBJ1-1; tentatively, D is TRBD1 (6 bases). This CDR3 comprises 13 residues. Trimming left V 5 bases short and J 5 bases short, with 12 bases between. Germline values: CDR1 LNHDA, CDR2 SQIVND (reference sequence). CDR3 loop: CASSLRQDTEAFF. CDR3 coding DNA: TGTGCCAGTAGTCTAAGACAGGATACTGAAGCTTTCTTT.

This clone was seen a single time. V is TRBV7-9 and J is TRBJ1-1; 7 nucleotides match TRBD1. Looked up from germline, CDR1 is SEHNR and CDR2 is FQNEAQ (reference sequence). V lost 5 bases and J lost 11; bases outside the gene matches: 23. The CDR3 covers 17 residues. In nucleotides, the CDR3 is TGTGCCAGCAGCACGAACGACAGGGCCCACGGGGATGGGGTGGCTTTCTTT. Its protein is CASSTNDRAHGDGVAFF.

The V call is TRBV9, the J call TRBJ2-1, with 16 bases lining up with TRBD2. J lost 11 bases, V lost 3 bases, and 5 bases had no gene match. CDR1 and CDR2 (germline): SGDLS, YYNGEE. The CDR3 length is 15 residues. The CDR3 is CASSEPGLAGGKQFF. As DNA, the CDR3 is TGTGCCAGCAGCGAGCCGGGACTAGCGGGGGGGAAGCAGTTCTTC.

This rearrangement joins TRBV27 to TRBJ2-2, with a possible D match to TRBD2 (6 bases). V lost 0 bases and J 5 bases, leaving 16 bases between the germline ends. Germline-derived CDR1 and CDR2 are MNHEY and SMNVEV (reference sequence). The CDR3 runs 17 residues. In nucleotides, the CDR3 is TGTGCCAGCAGTTTATCCGGGGGACTTCTAGGGACCGGGGAGCTGTTTTTT. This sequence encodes CASSLSGGLLGTGELFF.

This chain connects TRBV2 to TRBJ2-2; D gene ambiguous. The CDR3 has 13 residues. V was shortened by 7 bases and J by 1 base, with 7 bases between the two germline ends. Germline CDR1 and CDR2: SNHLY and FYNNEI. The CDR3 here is CASNSQNTGELFF. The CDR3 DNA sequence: TGTGCCAGCAACAGTCAGAACACCGGGGAGCTGTTTTTT.

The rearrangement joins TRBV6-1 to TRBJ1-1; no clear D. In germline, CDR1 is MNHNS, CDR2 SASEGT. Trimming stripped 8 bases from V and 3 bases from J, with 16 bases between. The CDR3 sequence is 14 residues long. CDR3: CASVERGEDTEAFF. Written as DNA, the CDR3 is TGTGCCAGCGTTGAACGTGGAGAGGACACTGAAGCTTTCTTT.

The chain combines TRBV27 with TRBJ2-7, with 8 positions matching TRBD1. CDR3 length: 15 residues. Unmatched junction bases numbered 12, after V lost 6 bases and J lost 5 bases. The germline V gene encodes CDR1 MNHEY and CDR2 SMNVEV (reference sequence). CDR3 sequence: CASRIGTGGSHEQYF. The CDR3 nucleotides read TGTGCCAGCAGGATCGGGACAGGAGGTTCCCACGAGCAGTACTTC.

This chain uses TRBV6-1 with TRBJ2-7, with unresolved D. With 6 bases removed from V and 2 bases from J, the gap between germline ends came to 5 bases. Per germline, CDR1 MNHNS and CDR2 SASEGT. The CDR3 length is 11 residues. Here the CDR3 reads CASRRPYEQYF. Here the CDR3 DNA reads TGTGCCAGCAGGAGGCCCTACGAGCAGTACTTC.

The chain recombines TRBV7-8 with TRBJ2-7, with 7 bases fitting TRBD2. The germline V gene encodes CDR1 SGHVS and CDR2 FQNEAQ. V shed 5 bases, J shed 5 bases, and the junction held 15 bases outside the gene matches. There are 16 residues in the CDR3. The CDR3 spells CASSPSLREYNHEQYF. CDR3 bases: TGTGCCAGCAGCCCGAGCTTGCGGGAGTACAACCACGAGCAGTACTTC.

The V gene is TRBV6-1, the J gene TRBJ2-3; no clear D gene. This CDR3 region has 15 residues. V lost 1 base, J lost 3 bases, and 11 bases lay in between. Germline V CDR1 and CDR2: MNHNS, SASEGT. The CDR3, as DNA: TGTGCCAGCAGTGAAGTCACCCACGGGACAGATACGCAGTATTTT. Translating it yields CASSEVTHGTDTQYF.

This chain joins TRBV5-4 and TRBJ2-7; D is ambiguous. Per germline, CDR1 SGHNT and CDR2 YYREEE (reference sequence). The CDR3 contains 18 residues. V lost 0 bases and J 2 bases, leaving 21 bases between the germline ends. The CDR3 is CASSLGSLSKQSTYEQYF. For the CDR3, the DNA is TGTGCCAGCAGCTTGGGAAGTTTGTCGAAACAGTCAACCTACGAGCAGTACTTC.

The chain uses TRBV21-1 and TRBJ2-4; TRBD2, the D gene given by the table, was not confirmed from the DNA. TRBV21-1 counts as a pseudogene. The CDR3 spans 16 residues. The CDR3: CASSKGRRGAKNIQYF. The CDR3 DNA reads TGTGCCAGCAGCAAAGGTAGACGGGGAGCCAAAAACATTCAGTACTTC.

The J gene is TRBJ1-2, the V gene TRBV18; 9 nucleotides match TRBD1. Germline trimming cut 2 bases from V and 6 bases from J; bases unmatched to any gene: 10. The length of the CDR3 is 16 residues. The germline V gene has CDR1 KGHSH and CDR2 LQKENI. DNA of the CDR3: TGTGCCAGCTCACCAGCAAGGGACAGGGTAAAGGATGGCTACACCTTC. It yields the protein CASSPARDRVKDGYTF.

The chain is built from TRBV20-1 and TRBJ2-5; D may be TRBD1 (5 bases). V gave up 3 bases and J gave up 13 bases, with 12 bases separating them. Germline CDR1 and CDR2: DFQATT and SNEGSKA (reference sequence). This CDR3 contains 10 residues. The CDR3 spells CSARGLTGYF. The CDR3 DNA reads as TGCAGTGCTAGGGGGCTCACCGGGTACTTC.

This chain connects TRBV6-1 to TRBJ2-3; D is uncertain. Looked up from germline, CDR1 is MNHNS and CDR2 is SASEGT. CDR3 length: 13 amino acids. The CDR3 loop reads CALRSPSTDTQYF. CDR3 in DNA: TGTGCACTACGAAGCCCCAGCACAGATACGCAGTATTTT.